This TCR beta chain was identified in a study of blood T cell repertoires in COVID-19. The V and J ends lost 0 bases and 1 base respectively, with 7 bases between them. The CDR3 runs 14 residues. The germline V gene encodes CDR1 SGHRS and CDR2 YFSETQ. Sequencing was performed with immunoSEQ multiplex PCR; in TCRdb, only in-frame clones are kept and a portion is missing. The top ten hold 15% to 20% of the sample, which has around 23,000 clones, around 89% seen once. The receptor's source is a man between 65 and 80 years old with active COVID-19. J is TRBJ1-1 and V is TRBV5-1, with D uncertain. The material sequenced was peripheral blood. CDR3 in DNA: TGCGCCAGCAGCTTGGAGTACTCGAACACTGAAGCTTTCTTT. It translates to CASSLEYSNTEAFF.